A selection of T cell receptor beta chains follows, all from one sample in a study of blood T cells in healthy people across ages. TCRdb itself ran the 5' RACE reads through MiXCR, one entry per CDR3 protein. The sample includes about 1,400,000 distinct CDR3 sequences, around 42% of them seen just once. Sequencing used blood. All receptors derive from a woman younger than 35 in good health. CDR3s include the opening cysteine and the closing phenylalanine or tryptophan. A D gene is named only where the DNA matches it firmly. Clone size is stated in some rows and not others, as once, few, many or a class when expanded.

V	size	D	J	DNA	CDR3
TRBV7-6	.	.	TRBJ1-1	TGTGCCAGCAGCTTAGAACAAGGAGAGAGGGCTTTCTTT	CASSLEQGERAFF
TRBV5-1	.	.	TRBJ2-7	TGCGCCAGCAGCTTGGCTACGCAGGGTCCCGGCGAGCAGTACTTC	CASSLATQGPGEQYF
TRBV7-2	.	TRBD1	TRBJ2-5	TGTGCCAGCACCCCCGGACAGGGCGAGACCCAGTACTTC	CASTPGQGETQYF
TRBV3-1	.	TRBD1	TRBJ2-5	TGTGCCAGCAGCCATGCCGGGACAGTCGACCAAGAGACCCAGTACTTC	CASSHAGTVDQETQYF
TRBV6-1	.	.	TRBJ2-1	TGTGCCAGCAGTGGCCTCAGCGCGAGCTCCTACAATGAGCAGTTCTTC	CASSGLSASSYNEQFF
TRBV6-6	.	.	TRBJ2-3	TGTGCCAGCAGTTACCCCGACCAATCCGGAGATACGCAGTATTTT	CASSYPDQSGDTQYF
TRBV3-1	few	.	TRBJ2-5	TGTGCCAGCAGCCAAGAAATGGAGACCCAGTACTTC	CASSQEMETQYF
TRBV28	many	.	TRBJ2-3	TGTGCCAGCGGCGGGTCCACAGATACGCAGTATTTT	CASGGSTDTQYF
TRBV20-1	.	TRBD1	TRBJ2-7	TGCAGGGCTGCTAGGGGGCGCGAGCAGTACTTC	CRAARGREQYF
TRBV14	many	.	TRBJ2-7	TGTGCCAGCAGTATTGGACAAGTGGTAGCCTACGAGCAGTACTTC	CASSIGQVVAYEQYF
TRBV3-1	.	TRBD2	TRBJ2-5	TGTGCCAGCAGCCAAAGTTCGGCGGGGGATTCCCAGTACTTC	CASSQSSAGDSQYF
TRBV30	few	TRBD1	TRBJ2-5	TGTGCCTGGAGTGTATCCCAGGGGGCGACCCAGTACTTC	CAWSVSQGATQYF
TRBV7-3	few	.	TRBJ1-1	TGTGCCAGCAGCGCGCTACAGGGAAAAAACACTGAAGCTTTCTTT	CASSALQGKNTEAFF
TRBV28	.	.	TRBJ1-6	TGTGCCAGCAGTTTGGCGGGGAGTGGATATAGGAATTCACCCCTCCACTTT	CASSLAGSGYRNSPLHF
TRBV9	.	.	TRBJ1-1	TGTGCCAGCAGCCCCCGTGCCAGGGAGAACACTGAAGCTTTCTTT	CASSPRARENTEAFF
TRBV6-2/TRBV6-3	.	.	TRBJ1-2	TGTGCCAGCAGCCTGGAGGCCATTTATGGCTACACCTTC	CASSLEAIYGYTF
TRBV29-1	few	TRBD1	TRBJ2-7	TGCAGCGTTGAATGGGTCGGACAGGGCACCTACGAGCAGTACTTC	CSVEWVGQGTYEQYF
TRBV6-6	.	.	TRBJ2-3	TGTGCCAGCCGGGATCCCCTGACAGATACGCAGTATTTT	CASRDPLTDTQYF
TRBV10-3	few	.	TRBJ2-3	TGTGCCATCAGTGAAACCGGGCCGACGGATACGCAGTATTTT	CAISETGPTDTQYF
TRBV29-1	.	.	TRBJ2-1	TGCAGCGTTGCTCGTGACCAAAACAATGAGCAGTTCTTC	CSVARDQNNEQFF
TRBV6-1	.	TRBD2	TRBJ2-7	TGTGCCAGCAGCCAGCGGGACTACAATGAGCAGTACTTC	CASSQRDYNEQYF
TRBV10-3	.	.	TRBJ2-7	TGTGCCATCAGAGGAGGGAGCTCCTACGAGCAGTACTTC	CAIRGGSSYEQYF
TRBV21-1	once	.	TRBJ1-2	TGTGCCAGCAGCAAAAACCGTGGCTACACCTTC	CASSKNRGYTF
TRBV20-1	.	.	TRBJ2-3	TGCAGTGCTAGAAAAACTAGCGGACAGGCAGATACGCAGTATTTT	CSARKTSGQADTQYF
TRBV20-1	.	.	TRBJ2-3	TGCAGTGCTAGCGGGCTACTAGGGCCCACAGATACGCAGTATTTT	CSASGLLGPTDTQYF
TRBV2	.	TRBD2	TRBJ2-3	TGTGCCAGCAGTGAAAGCGTGGCGGCTAGCGGGAGTACAGATACGCAGTATTTT	CASSESVAASGSTDTQYF
TRBV6-5	few	.	TRBJ1-1	TGTGCCAGCAGTTACGGTACAGGGATTTACACTGAAGCTTTCTTT	CASSYGTGIYTEAFF
TRBV29-1	.	.	TRBJ1-2	TGCAGCGTTGATATAAGTGCGTATGGCTACACCTTC	CSVDISAYGYTF
TRBV6-4	.	.	TRBJ1-1	TGTGCCAGCAGTGACGGGGAGAACACTGAAGCTTTCTTT	CASSDGENTEAFF
TRBV20-1	.	.	TRBJ2-7	TGCAGTGCTCCTCCAACAGGGTCCTACGAGCAGTACTTC	CSAPPTGSYEQYF
TRBV7-9	.	TRBD1	TRBJ2-1	TGTGCCAGCAGCCCTAGGGACAGGGAGGGAGCCAATGAGCAGTTCTTC	CASSPRDREGANEQFF
TRBV5-1	.	TRBD1	TRBJ2-7	TGCGCCCTTTTTGCAGGGGGCAAAGACCACGAGCAGTACTTC	CALFAGGKDHEQYF
TRBV5-1	.	.	TRBJ2-5	TGCGCCAGCAGCGGCGGACAGAGACAAGAGACCCAGTACTTC	CASSGGQRQETQYF
TRBV29-1	.	TRBD1	TRBJ1-2	TGCAGCGGAAGGGAGGGGGCCAGCGGCTACACCTTC	CSGREGASGYTF
TRBV4-1	few	.	TRBJ2-3	TGCGCCAGCAGCCATCTCCCCCCCCCGGGGAGCACAGATACGCAGTATTTT	CASSHLPPPGSTDTQYF
TRBV6-5	few	.	TRBJ2-1	TGTGCCAGCAGTTCGCGGATTGAGCAGTTCTTC	CASSSRIEQFF
TRBV11-2	.	.	TRBJ2-3	TGTGCCAGCAGCTTAGAGGGGAGCTTTAGCACAGATACGCAGTATTTT	CASSLEGSFSTDTQYF
TRBV10-3	few	TRBD1	TRBJ1-1	TGTGCCATCAGGGCCAGGGGGGACCTTAACACTGAAGCTTTCTTT	CAIRARGDLNTEAFF
TRBV5-1	.	TRBD2	TRBJ2-3	TGCGCCAGCAGCAGTTCGACTAGCAGCACAGATACGCAGTATTTT	CASSSSTSSTDTQYF
TRBV4-1	few	.	TRBJ1-4	TGCGCCAGCAGCCAGGATAATGGACGCGGGGAAAAACTGTTTTTT	CASSQDNGRGEKLFF
TRBV7-6	.	TRBD1	TRBJ2-6	TGTGCCAGCAGCTCCAGGGACAGCTCGAGCTCTGGGGCCAACGTCCTGACTTTC	CASSSRDSSSSGANVLTF
TRBV12-3/TRBV12-4	few	TRBD1	TRBJ2-7	TGTGCCAGCAGTTCCTCGGGACAGGAAGCCTACGAGCAGTACTTC	CASSSSGQEAYEQYF
TRBV5-1	.	TRBD1	TRBJ1-2	TGCGCCAGCAGCTTACGCCCGGGACAGGGGGCCCCTGGGAGCGGCTACACCTTC	CASSLRPGQGAPGSGYTF
TRBV14	.	TRBD2	TRBJ2-5	TGTGCCAGCGGCCGGACTAGCGGGATACAAGAGACCCAGTACTTC	CASGRTSGIQETQYF
TRBV28	.	.	TRBJ2-7	TGTGCCAGCAGTTCGCCTAGCGAGAGCTCCTACAATGAGCAGTACTTC	CASSSPSESSYNEQYF
TRBV11-2	once	TRBD1	TRBJ2-5	TGTGCCAGCAGTCCTCTGACAGGGGGGCTCCAAGAGACCCAGTACTTC	CASSPLTGGLQETQYF
TRBV6-6	.	TRBD2	TRBJ2-3	TGTGCCAGCACAGTGCTGGGAGGGACGCAGTATTTT	CASTVLGGTQYF
TRBV9	few	.	TRBJ2-1	TGTGCCAGCAGCCTCGGGACTCCCCGGGAGCAGTTCTTC	CASSLGTPREQFF